These 7 T cell receptor beta chains were sequenced from one sample in a study of T cells after yellow fever vaccination. MiXCR, applied by TCRdb to the 5' RACE reads, yields one record per CDR3 protein. Among approximately 180,000 distinct CDR3 sequences listed, roughly 6.4% were seen once. Material: CD4+ T cells sorted from PBMCs, obtained on the day of the first yellow fever vaccination. The receptors derive from a man between 18 and 29 years old who received the YFV17D yellow fever vaccine.

The sample holds many counts of this clonotype. V usage is TRBV20-1 and J usage is TRBJ1-5; a possible D gene is TRBD1 (5 bases). This CDR3 is 13 amino acids long. Trimming took off 7 bases at V and 0 bases at J, with 10 bases between the two ends. Germline assignment: CDR1 DFQATT and CDR2 SNEGSKA (reference sequence). CDR3 sequence reads: CSVQGYSNQPQHF. The CDR3 nucleotides are TGCAGTGTTCAGGGCTATAGCAATCAGCCCCAGCATTTT.

J is TRBJ1-1 and V is TRBV28, with a weak D call TRBD1 (6 bases). CDR1 and CDR2 (germline): MDHEN, SYDVKM. V lost 2 bases to trimming and J lost 3 bases, with 13 bases between them. The CDR3 length is 15 residues. This chain's CDR3 is CASSLAGGRYTEAFF. The CDR3 nucleotides read TGTGCCAGCAGTTTAGCGGGGGGCCGTTACACTGAAGCTTTCTTT.

This chain joins TRBV9 and TRBJ1-6; no clear D. This CDR3 has 13 amino acids. Deletions cut 0 bases from V and 14 bases from J, with 12 bases between. Germline lookup yields CDR1 SGDLS and CDR2 YYNGEE. The CDR3, as DNA: TGTGCCAGCAGCGTAGCCCTAGTGAGCACCCTCCACTTT. It codes for CASSVALVSTLHF.

This clonotype was counted many times. The chain recombines TRBV5-6 with TRBJ2-5; D ambiguous. V lost 7 bases, J lost 0 bases, and 10 bases lay in between. Germline V gene lookup returns CDR1 SGHDT and CDR2 YYEEEE. The CDR3 consists of 13 residues. CDR3 protein: CASHPWYQETQYF. DNA for the CDR3: TGTGCCAGCCACCCTTGGTACCAAGAGACCCAGTACTTC.

This clonotype was recorded many times. The chain is built from TRBV5-1 and TRBJ2-5; 7 nucleotides agree with TRBD2. Trimming at V came to 6 bases and at J to 4 bases, leaving 9 bases not matched to a gene. Germline CDR1 is SGHRS and CDR2 is YFSETQ. The CDR3 runs 14 residues. CDR3 coding DNA: TGCGCCAGCACGGGGACGGGAGGAGGAGAGACCCAGTACTTC. Encoded protein: CASTGTGGGETQYF.

CDR3 protein: CASSGPGTAGNTIYF. DNA for the CDR3: TGTGCCAGCAGCGGACCCGGGACAGCTGGAAACACCATATATTTT. The chain has TRBV5-6 and TRBJ1-3, with 7 bases that match TRBD1. Germline V lookup: CDR1 SGHDT, CDR2 YYEEEE. With V trimmed by 4 bases and J by 2 bases, 6 bases remained unmatched. The CDR3 covers 15 residues.

The chain has TRBV5-1 and TRBJ2-7; D gene ambiguous. Trimming took 0 bases from V and 3 from J, leaving 10 bases between them. CDR3 length: 14 amino acids. Germline CDR1 is SGHRS and CDR2 is YFSETQ. The DNA of the CDR3 is TGCGCCAGCAGCTTGGGACCGCCCCTCTACGAGCAGTACGTC. This gives the protein CASSLGPPLYEQYV.